This entry is about one TCR beta chain. Its specificity is not known. The V gene end was trimmed by 4 bases and the J gene end by 14 bases; junction bases not matched to a gene: 11. Germline CDR1 SGHRS, CDR2 YFSETQ. The CDR3 has 15 amino acids. TCRdb fed the 5' RACE reads into MiXCR, producing one record per CDR3 protein. The sample carries over 55,000 distinct CDR3 sequences, 9% to 15% recorded once. This sample was included in a study of T-cell memory formation after mild COVID-19. The study's findings and limits: The study found balanced CD4/CD8 in clones contracting day 15 to 85 and a CD4+ lean in later expanders. The main location of contracting CD4+ clones was CM and EM, and that of contracting CD8+ clones was EMRA.

Input material: PBMCs or a T cell subset sorted from them (not recorded which). The chain is built from TRBV5-1 and TRBJ2-4; TRBD2 agrees at 14 bases. The sequence came from a young man who had mild COVID-19 (a few samples of this study predate the infection). Cell type and time point are not known. CDR3 sequence (DNA): TGCGCCAGCAGCCAAGGGACTAGCGGGGGACCTAAGGAGTACTTC. This gives the protein CASSQGTSGGPKEYF.